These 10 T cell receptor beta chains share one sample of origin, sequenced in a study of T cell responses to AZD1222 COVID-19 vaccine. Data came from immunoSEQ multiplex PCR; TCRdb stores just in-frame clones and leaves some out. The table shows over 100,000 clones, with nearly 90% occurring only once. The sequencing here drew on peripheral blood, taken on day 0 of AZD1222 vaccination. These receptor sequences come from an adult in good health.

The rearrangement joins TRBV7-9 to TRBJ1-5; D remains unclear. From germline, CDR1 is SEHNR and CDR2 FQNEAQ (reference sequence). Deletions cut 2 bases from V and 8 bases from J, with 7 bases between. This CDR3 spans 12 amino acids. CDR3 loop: CASSLRGEPQHF. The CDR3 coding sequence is TGTGCCAGCAGCTTAAGAGGTGAGCCCCAGCATTTT.

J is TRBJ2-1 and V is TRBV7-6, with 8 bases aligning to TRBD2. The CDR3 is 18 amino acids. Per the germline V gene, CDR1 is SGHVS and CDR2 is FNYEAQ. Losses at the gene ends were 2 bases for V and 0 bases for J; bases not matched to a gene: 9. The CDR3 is CASSLLPLAGGSYNEQFF. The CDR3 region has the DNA TGTGCCAGCAGCTTACTCCCTCTAGCGGGTGGCTCCTACAATGAGCAGTTCTTC. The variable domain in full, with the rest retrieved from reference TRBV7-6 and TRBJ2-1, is GAGVSQSPRYKVTKRGQDVALRCDPISGHVSLYWYRQALGQGPEFLTYFNYEAQQDKSGLPNDRFSAERPEGSISTLTIQRTEQRDSAMYRCASSLLPLAGGSYNEQFFGPGTRLTVL.

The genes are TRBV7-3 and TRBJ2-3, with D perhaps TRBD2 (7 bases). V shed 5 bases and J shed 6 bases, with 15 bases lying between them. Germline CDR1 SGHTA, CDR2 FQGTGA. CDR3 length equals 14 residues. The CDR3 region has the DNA TGTGCCAGCAGCCCTACAGGGAGGGAGGATACGCAGTATTTT. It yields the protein CASSPTGREDTQYF.

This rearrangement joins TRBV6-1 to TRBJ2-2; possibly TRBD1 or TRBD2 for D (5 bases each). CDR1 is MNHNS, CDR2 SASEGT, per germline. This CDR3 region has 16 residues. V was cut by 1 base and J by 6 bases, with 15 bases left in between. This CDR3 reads CASSEGGTTGAGELFF. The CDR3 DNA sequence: TGTGCCAGCAGTGAAGGGGGGACCACCGGGGCCGGGGAGCTGTTTTTT.

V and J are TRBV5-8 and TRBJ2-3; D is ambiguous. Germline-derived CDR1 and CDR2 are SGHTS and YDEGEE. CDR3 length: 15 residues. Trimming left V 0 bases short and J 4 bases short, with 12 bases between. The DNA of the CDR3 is TGTGCCAGCAGCTTGGTATCGGGCAGTTCAGATACGCAGTATTTT. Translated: CASSLVSGSSDTQYF.

The CDR3 region has the DNA TGTGCCACCAGTGATTCCCCTTGGGGTCTTCAGTACTTC. Translation: CATSDSPWGLQYF. The chain recombines TRBV24-1 with TRBJ2-4, with D unresolved. Germline V gene lookup returns CDR1 KGHDR and CDR2 SFDVKD. The germline V and J ends were trimmed by 2 bases and 11 bases, with 12 bases remaining between them. This CDR3 is 13 amino acids long.

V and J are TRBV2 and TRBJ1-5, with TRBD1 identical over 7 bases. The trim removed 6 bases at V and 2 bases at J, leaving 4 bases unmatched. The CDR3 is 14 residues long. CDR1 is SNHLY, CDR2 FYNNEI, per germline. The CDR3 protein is CASRGGTGNQPQHF. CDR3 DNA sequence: TGTGCCAGCAGAGGCGGGACAGGCAATCAGCCCCAGCATTTT.

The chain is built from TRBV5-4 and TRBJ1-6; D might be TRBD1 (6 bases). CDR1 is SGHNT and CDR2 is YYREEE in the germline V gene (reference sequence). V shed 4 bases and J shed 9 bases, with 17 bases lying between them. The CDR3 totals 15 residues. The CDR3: CASSPDRLVISPLHF. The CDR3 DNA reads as TGTGCCAGCAGCCCTGACAGGCTGGTAATTTCACCCCTCCACTTT. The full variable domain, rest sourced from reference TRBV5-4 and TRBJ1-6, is ETGVTQSPTHLIKTRGQQVTLRCSSQSGHNTVSWYQQALGQGPQFIFQYYREEENGRGNFPPRFSGLQFPNYSSELNVNALELDDSALYLCASSPDRLVISPLHFGNGTRLTVT.

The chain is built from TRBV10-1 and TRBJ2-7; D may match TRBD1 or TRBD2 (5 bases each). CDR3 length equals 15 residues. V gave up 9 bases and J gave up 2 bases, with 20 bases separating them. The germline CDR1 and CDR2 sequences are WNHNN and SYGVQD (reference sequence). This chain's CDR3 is CASSWNGARTYEQYV. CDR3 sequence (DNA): TGCGCCAGTAGCTGGAACGGGGCCCGAACCTACGAGCAGTACGTC.

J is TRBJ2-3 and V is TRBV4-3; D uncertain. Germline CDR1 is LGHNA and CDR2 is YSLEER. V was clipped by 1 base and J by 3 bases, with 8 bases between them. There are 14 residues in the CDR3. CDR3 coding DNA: TGCGCCAGCAGCCAAGTTTCTGGGACAGATACGCAGTATTTT. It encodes CASSQVSGTDTQYF.